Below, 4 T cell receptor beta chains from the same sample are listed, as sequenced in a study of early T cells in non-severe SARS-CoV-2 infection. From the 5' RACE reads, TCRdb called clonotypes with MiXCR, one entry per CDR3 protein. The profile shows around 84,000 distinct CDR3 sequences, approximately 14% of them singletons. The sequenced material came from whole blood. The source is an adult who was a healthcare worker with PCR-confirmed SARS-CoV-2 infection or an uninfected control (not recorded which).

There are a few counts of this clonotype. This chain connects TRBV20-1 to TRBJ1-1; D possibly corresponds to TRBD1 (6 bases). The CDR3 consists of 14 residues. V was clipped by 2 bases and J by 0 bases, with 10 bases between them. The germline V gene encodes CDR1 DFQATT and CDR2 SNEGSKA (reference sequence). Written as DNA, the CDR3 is TGCAGTGCTAGACGTGAGGGGGTGAACACTGAAGCTTTCTTT. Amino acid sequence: CSARREGVNTEAFF.

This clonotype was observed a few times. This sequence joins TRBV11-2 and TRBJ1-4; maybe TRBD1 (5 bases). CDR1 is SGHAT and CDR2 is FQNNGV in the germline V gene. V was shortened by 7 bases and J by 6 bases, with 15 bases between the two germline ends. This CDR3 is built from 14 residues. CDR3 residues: CASTRQGRYEKLFF. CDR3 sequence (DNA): TGTGCCAGCACCCGTCAGGGACGGTATGAAAAACTGTTTTTT.

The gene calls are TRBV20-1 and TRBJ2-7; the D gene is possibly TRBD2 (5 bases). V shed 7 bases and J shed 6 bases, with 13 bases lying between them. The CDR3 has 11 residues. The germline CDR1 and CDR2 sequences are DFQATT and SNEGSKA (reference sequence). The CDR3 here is CSVLGGLEQYF. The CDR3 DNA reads TGCAGTGTTCTCGGAGGACTCGAGCAGTACTTC.

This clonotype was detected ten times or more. The CDR3 sequence: CASSFNKDRVASSYNEQFF. In nucleotides, the CDR3 is TGTGCCAGCAGCTTCAATAAGGACAGGGTGGCAAGCTCCTACAATGAGCAGTTCTTC. V is TRBV5-4 and J is TRBJ2-1; 8 positions agree with TRBD1. The CDR3 is 19 amino acids. The germline V gene has CDR1 SGHNT and CDR2 YYREEE (reference sequence). Trimming cost V 2 bases and J 0 bases; bases outside gene matches: 13.